This T cell receptor (beta chain) was captured in a study of human T cells and chemical hapten exposure. Study details: Throughout the approximately 25-week study, diphenylcyclopropenone was applied weekly to the patients' scalps. Predominantly women, the patients had alopecia areata, totalis or universalis.

TCRdb redid the calling of the RACE reads with MiXCR, one entry per CDR3 protein. The data hold tens of thousands of distinct CDR3 sequences, with roughly 10% observed a single time. From germline, CDR1 is PRHDT and CDR2 FYEKMQ (reference sequence). The CDR3 covers 13 residues. V shed 2 bases and J shed 6 bases, with 7 bases lying between them. Time point in this sample: patch test 2, 6 weeks after DPC sensitization. Described treatment: therapeutic diphenylcyclopropenone sensitization with weekly scalp DPC. Alopecia patients between 18 and 70 years old and suitable for DPC were used as donors. Study observations and caveats: Counts of expanded TCRs at PT1 were positively correlated with patch test score.

This clonotype has just a few counts. As yet, its antigen is unknown. Sequencing was performed on whole blood, taken in connection with sensitization to the hapten diphenylcyclopropenone (DPC). This clonotype was sampled from a woman aged 25 to 39 with alopecia areata. Some clones in this sample may be carry-over from other donors' samples. The gene calls are TRBV13 and TRBJ2-2, with a possible D match to TRBD1 (6 bases). CDR3 DNA sequence: TGTGCCAGCAGCTTATCAGGGGCCGGGGAGCTGTTTTTT. Its translation is CASSLSGAGELFF.